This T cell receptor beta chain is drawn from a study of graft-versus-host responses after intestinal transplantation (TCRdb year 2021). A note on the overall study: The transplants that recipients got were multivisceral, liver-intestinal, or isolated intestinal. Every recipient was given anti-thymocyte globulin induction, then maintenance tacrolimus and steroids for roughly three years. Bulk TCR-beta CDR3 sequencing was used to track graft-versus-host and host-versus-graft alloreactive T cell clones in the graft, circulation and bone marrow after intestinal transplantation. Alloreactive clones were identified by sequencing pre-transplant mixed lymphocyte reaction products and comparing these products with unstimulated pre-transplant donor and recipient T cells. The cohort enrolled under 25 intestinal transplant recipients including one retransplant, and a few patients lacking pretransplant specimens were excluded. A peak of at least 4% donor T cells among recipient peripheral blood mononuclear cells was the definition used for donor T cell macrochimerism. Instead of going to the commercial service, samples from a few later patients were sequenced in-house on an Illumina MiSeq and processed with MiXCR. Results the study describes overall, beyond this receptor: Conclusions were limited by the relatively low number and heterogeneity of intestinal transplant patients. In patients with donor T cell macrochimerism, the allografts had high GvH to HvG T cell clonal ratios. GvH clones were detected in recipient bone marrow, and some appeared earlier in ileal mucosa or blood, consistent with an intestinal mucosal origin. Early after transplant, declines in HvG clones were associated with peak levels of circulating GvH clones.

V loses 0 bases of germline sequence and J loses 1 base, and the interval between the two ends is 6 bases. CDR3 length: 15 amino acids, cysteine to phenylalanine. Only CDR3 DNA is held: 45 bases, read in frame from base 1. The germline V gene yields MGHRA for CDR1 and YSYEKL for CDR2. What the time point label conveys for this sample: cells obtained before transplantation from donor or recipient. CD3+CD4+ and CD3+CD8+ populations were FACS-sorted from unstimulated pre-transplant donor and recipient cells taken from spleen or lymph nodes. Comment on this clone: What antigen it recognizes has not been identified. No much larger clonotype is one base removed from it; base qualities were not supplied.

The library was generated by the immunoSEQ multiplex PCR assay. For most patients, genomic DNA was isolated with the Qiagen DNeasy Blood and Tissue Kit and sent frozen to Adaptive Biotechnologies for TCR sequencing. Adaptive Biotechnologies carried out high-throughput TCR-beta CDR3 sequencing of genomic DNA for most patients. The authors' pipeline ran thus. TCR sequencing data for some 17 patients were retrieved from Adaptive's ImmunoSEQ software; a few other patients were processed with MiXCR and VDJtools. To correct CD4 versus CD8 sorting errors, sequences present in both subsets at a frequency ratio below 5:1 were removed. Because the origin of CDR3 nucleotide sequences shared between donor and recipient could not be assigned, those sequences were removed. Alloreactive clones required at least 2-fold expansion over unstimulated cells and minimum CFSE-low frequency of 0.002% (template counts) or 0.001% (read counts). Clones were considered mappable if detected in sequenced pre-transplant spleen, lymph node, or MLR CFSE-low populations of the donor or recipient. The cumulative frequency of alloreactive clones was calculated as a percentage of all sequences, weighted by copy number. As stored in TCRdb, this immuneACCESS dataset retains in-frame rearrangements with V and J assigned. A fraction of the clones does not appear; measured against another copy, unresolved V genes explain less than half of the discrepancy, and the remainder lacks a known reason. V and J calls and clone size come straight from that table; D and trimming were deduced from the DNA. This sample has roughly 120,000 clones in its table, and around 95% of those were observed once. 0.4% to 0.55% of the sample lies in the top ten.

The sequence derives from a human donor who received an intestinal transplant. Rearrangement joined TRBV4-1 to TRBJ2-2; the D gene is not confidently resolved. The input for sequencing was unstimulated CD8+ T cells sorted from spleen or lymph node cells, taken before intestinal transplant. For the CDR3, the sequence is CASSQDGQNTGELFF. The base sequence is TGCGCCAGCAGCCAAGATGGGCAGAACACCGGGGAGCTGTTTTTT.